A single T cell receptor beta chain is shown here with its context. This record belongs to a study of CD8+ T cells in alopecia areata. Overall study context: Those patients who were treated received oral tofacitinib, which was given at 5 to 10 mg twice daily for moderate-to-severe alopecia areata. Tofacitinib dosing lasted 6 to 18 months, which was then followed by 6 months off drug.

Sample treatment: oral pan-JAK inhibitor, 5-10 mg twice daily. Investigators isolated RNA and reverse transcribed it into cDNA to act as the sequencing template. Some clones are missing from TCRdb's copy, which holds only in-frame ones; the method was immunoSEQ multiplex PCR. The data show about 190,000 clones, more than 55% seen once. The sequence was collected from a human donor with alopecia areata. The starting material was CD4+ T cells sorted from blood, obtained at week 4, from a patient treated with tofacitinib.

CDR3 in amino acids: CASRGLGTGLEQYF. CDR3 sequence (DNA): TGTGCCAGCAGGGGTTTAGGAACAGGCCTCGAGCAGTACTTC. The chain employs TRBV2 and TRBJ2-7, with a possible D match to TRBD1 (5 bases). Germline assignment: CDR1 SNHLY and CDR2 FYNNEI. Trimming cost V 6 bases and J 6 bases, with 18 bases left between them. This CDR3 spans 14 amino acids.